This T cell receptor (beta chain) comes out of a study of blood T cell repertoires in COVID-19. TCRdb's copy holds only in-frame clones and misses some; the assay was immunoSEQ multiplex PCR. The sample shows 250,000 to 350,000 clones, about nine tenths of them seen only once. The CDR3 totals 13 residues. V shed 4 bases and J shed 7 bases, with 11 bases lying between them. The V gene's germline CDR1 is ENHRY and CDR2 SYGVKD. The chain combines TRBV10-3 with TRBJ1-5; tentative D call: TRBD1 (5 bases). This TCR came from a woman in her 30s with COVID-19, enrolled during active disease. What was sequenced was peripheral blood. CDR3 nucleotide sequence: TGTGCCATCAGTGGGGGGGTAGAGCAGCCCCAGCATTTT. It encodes CAISGGVEQPQHF.